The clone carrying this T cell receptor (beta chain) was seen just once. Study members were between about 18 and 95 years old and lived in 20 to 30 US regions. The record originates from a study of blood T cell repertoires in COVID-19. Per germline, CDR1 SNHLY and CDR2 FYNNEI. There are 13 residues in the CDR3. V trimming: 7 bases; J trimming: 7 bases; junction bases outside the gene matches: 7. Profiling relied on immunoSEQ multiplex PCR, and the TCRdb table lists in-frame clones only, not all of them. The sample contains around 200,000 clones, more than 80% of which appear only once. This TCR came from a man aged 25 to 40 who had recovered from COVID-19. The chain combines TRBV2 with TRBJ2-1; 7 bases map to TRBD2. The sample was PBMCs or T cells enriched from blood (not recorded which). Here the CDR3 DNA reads TGTGCCAGCACACCGGGACTAAGGAATGAGCAGTTCTTC. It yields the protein CASTPGLRNEQFF.